The T cell receptor (beta chain) under discussion was sequenced for a study of response to subunit inactivated influenza vaccine. This clonotype was found many times. TCRdb recomputed calls from the RT-PCR reads with MiXCR, one row per CDR3 protein. The sample yields roughly 620,000 distinct CDR3 sequences, roughly 12% seen once. The CDR3 runs to 15 residues. Germline V lookup: CDR1 MDHEN, CDR2 SYDVKM. Losses at the gene ends were 3 bases for V and 6 bases for J; bases not matched to a gene: 6. These data were also filed under a second study, of T cells expressing NK-cell markers. As reported in that work: 5'RACE template switching built TCR beta cDNA with unique molecular identifiers.

V usage is TRBV28 and J usage is TRBJ2-1, with 9 bases identical to TRBD2. The receptor was isolated from a man between 50 and 59 years old who received an inactivated influenza vaccine. Sequenced here: PBMCs from blood, sampled on the day of vaccination. The CDR3 DNA is TGTGCCAGCAGTTTGGGGCGGGGGGGCCGCAATGAGCAGTTCTTC. This encodes CASSLGRGGRNEQFF.